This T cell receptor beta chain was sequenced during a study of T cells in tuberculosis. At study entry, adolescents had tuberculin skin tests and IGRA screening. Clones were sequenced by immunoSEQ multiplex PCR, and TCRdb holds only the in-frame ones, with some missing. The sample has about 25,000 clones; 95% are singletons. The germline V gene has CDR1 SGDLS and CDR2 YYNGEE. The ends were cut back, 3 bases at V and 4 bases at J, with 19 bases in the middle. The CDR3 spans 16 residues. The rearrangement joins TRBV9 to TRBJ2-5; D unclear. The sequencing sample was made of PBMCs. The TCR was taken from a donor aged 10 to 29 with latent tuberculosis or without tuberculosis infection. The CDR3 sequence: CASSGPRSAPPETQYF. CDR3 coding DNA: TGTGCCAGCAGCGGCCCCCGGTCCGCTCCCCCAGAGACCCAGTACTTC.